These 7 T cell receptor beta chains share one sample of origin, sequenced in a study of shared clonotypes between healthy human individuals (dated by TCRdb to 2018 to 2021). Library prep was done by the immunoSEQ multiplex PCR assay. TCRdb holds this immuneACCESS table with in-frame rearrangements only. Some clones are missing; in checked studies, unresolved V genes explain under half, and the rest has no known cause. In this sample the table shows around 2,000,000 clones, about 94% of which occur a single time. The ten largest make up 0.85% to 1.3% of the sample. CD8 naive samples consisted of CD45RO-negative cells that were positively selected for CCR7, yielding a CD45RA+CCR7+ population without TemRA cells. The sample comprised naive CD8+ T cells sorted from blood. The cell subset or site label for this specimen denotes: CD45RA+CCR7+. The receptors originated from a man younger than 35 in good health.

This chain connects TRBV4-1 to TRBJ2-3; D not resolved. The CDR3 runs 15 residues. The V end was cut by 3 bases, the J end by 2 bases, with 12 bases between. From germline, CDR1 is MGHRA and CDR2 YSYEKL. This CDR3 is CASSQQPGDTDTQYF. CDR3 sequence (DNA): TGCGCCAGCAGCCAGCAACCGGGCGACACAGATACGCAGTATTTT.

On this clone: This same CDR3 is encoded by further DNA sequences in the sample. The gene calls are TRBV2 and TRBJ1-1; D is unresolved. The CDR3 has 11 amino acids. Trimming pared 6 bases from V and 1 base from J, leaving 3 bases between. Germline V gene data show CDR1 as SNHLY and CDR2 as FYNNEI. In DNA form, the CDR3 reads TGTGCCAGCAGGGGGAACACTGAAGCTTTCTTT. Translating it yields CASRGNTEAFF.

The genes are TRBV10-3 and TRBJ2-6; 7 bases agree with TRBD1. The length of the CDR3 is 19 residues. The trim removed 4 bases at V and 1 base at J, leaving 13 bases unmatched. CDR1 is ENHRY and CDR2 is SYGVKD in the germline V gene. The CDR3 loop reads CAISGTTGPIQSGANVLTF. The CDR3 DNA reads TGTGCCATCAGTGGGACGACAGGGCCAATTCAATCTGGGGCCAACGTCCTGACTTTC.

The genes are TRBV4-1 and TRBJ2-1, with 7 bases matching TRBD1. The CDR3 runs 17 residues. Germline V gene data show CDR1 as MGHRA and CDR2 as YSYEKL. The ends lost 4 bases at V and 8 bases at J; junction bases unmatched: 17. The CDR3 nucleotides are TGCGCCAGCAGCCCGAACCCACAGGGGATGGTTTTGGATGAGCAGTTCTTC. Its translation: CASSPNPQGMVLDEQFF.

J is TRBJ2-7 and V is TRBV10-3, with D perhaps being TRBD1 or TRBD2 (5 bases each). The germline gives CDR1 ENHRY, CDR2 SYGVKD. Trimming stripped 4 bases from V and 6 bases from J, with 13 bases between. The CDR3 totals 13 residues. The CDR3 DNA reads TGTGCCATCAGTGTGAATCCCGGGGCCGAGCAGTACTTC. It specifies CAISVNPGAEQYF.

J is TRBJ1-2 and V is TRBV15, with unresolved D. This CDR3 is 17 amino acids long. The germline CDR1 and CDR2 sequences are LNHNV and YYDKDF (reference sequence). V dropped 0 bases and J dropped 0 bases, with 14 bases sitting between them. For the CDR3, the DNA is TGTGCCACCAGCAGAGATCTTGGAAGCCGAACTAACTATGGCTACACCTTC. Its translation: CATSRDLGSRTNYGYTF. The full variable domain, with the rest looked up from reference TRBV15 and TRBJ1-2, is DAMVIQNPRYQVTQFGKPVTLSCSQTLNHNVMYWYQQKSSQAPKLLFHYYDKDFNNEADTPDNFQSRRPNTSFCFLDIRSPGLGDTAMYLCATSRDLGSRTNYGYTFGSGTRLTVV.

The chain is built from TRBV7-9 and TRBJ2-7; no definite D call. Germline assignment: CDR1 SEHNR and CDR2 FQNEAQ (reference sequence). The CDR3 covers 14 residues. Trimming removed 4 bases at V and 2 bases at J, with 12 bases between. The CDR3, as DNA: TGTGCCAGCAGCTCTAACGTTAGGGCCTACGAGCAGTACTTC. This encodes CASSSNVRAYEQYF.